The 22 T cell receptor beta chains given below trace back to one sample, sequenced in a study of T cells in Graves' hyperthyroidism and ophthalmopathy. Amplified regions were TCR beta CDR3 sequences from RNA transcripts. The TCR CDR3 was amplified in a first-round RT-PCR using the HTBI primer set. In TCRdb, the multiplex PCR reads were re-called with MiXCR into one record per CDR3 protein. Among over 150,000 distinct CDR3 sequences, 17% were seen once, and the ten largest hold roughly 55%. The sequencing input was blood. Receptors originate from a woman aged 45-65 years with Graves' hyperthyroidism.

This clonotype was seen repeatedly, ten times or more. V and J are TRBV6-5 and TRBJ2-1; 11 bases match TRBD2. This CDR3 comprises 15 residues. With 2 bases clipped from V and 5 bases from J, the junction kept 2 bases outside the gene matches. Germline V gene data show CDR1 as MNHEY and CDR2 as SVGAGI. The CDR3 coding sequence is TGTGCCAGCAGTTACGGGACTAGCGGTAACAATGAGCAGTTCTTC. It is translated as CASSYGTSGNNEQFF.

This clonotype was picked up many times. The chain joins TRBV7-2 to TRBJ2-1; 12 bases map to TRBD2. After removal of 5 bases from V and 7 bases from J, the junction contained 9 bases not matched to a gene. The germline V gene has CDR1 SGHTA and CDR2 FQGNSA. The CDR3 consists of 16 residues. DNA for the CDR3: TGTGCCAGCAGCCCGAGGACTAGCGGGACGGCGAATGAGCAGTTCTTC. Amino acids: CASSPRTSGTANEQFF.

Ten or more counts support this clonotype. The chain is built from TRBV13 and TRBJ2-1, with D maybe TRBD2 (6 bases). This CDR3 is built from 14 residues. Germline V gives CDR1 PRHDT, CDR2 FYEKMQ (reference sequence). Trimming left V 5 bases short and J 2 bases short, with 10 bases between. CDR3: CASSPGLPYNEQFF. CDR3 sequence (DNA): TGTGCCAGCAGCCCGGGACTCCCCTACAATGAGCAGTTCTTC.

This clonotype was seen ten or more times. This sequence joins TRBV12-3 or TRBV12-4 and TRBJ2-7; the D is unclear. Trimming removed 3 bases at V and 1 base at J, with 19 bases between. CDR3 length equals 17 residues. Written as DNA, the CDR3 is TGTGCCAGCAGTTTTACGGCAGCTGGGTTCCTTTCCTACGAGCAGTACTTC. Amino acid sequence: CASSFTAAGFLSYEQYF.

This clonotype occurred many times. This CDR3 is CASSELAAGSYNEQFF. The DNA for the CDR3 is TGTGCCAGCAGTGAGTTAGCGGCGGGCTCCTACAATGAGCAGTTCTTC. The genes are TRBV2 and TRBJ2-1, with D possibly TRBD2 on 6 matching bases. CDR3 length equals 16 residues. The V gene lost 3 bases and the J gene lost 0 bases, with 12 bases spanning the gap. Germline CDR1 SNHLY, CDR2 FYNNEI.

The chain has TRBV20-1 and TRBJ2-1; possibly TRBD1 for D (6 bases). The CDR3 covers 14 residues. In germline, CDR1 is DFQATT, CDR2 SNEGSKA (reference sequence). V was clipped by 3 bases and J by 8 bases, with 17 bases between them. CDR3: CSASLRGFMDEQFF. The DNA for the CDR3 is TGCAGTGCTAGTTTGAGGGGGTTTATGGATGAGCAGTTCTTC.

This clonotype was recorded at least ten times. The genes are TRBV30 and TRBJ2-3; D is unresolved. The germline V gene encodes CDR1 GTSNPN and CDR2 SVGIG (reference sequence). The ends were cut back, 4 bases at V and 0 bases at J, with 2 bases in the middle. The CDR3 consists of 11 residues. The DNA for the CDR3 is TGTGCCTGGACTAGCACAGATACGCAGTATTTT. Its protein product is CAWTSTDTQYF.

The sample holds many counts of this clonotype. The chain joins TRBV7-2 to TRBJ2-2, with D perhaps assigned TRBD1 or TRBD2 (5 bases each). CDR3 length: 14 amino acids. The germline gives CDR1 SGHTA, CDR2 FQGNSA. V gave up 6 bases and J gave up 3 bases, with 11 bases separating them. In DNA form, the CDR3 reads TGTGCCAGCAGAGTTGGGACGGACACCGGGGAGCTGTTTTTT. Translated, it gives CASRVGTDTGELFF. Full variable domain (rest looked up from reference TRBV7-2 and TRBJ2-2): GAGVSQSPSNKVTEKGKDVELRCDPISGHTALYWYRQSLGQGLEFLIYFQGNSAPDKSGLPSDRFSAERTGGSVSTLTIQRTQQEDSAVYLCASRVGTDTGELFFGEGSRLTVL.

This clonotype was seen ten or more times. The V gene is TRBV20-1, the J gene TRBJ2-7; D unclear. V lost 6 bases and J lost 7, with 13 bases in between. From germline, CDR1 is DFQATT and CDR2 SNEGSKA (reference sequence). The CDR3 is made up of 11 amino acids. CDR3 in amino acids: CSALTRGEQYF. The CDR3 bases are TGCAGTGCCCTAACCCGTGGGGAGCAGTACTTC.

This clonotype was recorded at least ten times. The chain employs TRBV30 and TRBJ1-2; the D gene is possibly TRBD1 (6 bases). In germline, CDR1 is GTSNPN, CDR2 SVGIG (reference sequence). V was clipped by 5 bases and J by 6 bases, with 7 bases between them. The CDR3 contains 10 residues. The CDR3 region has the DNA TGTGCCTGGTCAGGGGATGGCTACACCTTC. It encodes CAWSGDGYTF.

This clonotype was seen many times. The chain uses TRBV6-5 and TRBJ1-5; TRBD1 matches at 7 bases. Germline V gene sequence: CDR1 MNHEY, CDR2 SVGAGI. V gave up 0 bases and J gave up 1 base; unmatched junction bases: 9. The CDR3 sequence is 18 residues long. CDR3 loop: CASSYSGSGGTSNQPQHF. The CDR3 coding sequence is TGTGCCAGCAGTTACTCGGGGTCAGGGGGGACCAGCAATCAGCCCCAGCATTTT.

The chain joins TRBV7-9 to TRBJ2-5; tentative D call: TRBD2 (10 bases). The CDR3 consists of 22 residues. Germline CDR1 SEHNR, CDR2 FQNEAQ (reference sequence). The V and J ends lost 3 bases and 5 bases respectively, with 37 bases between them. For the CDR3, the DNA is TGTGCCAGCAGCTTTAGGACAGGGGAAAAAAGCGGGAGGGCCTCCCTGTGGGAGACCCAGTACTTC. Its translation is CASSFRTGEKSGRASLWETQYF.

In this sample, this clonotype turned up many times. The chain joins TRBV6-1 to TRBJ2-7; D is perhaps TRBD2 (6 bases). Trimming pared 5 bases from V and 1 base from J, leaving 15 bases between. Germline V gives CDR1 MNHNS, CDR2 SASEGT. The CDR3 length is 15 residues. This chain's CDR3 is CASSWDWGSSYEQYF. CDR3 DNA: TGTGCCAGCAGTTGGGACTGGGGTTCTTCCTACGAGCAGTACTTC.

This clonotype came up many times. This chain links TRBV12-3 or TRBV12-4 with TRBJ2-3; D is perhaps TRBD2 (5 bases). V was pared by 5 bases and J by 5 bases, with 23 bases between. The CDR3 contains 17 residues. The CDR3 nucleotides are TGTGCCAGCAGTCCACCCCCCGGAACAGACGGGGAAGATACGCAGTATTTT. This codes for CASSPPPGTDGEDTQYF.

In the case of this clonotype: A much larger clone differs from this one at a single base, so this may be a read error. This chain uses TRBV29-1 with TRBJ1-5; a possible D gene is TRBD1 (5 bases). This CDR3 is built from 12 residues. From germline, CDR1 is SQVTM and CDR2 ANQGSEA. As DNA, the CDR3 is TGCAGCGTTGCAGGGTTCGGTCAGCCCCAGCGTTTT. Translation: CSVAGFGQPQRF.

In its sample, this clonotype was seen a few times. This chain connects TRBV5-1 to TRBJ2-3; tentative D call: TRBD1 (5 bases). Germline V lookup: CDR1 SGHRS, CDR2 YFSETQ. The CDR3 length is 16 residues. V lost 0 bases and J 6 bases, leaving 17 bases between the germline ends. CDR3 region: CASSLGQTDGRDTQYF. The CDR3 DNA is TGCGCCAGCAGCTTGGGACAGACAGATGGAAGGGATACGCAGTATTTT.

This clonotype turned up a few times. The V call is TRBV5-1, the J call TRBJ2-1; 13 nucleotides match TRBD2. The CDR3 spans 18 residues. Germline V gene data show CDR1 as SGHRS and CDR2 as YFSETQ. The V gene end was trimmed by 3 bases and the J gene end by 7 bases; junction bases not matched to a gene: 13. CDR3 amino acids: CASSSGLAGATMGNEQFF. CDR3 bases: TGCGCCAGCAGCTCTGGACTAGCGGGAGCAACAATGGGAAATGAGCAGTTCTTC.

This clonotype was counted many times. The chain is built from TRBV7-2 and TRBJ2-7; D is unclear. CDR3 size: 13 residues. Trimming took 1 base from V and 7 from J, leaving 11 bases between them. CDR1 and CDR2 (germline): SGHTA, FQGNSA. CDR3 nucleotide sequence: TGTGCCAGCAGCTTAGGTCCCCAAGGGGAGCAGTACTTC. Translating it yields CASSLGPQGEQYF. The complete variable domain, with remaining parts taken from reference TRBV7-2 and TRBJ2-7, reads GAGVSQSPSNKVTEKGKDVELRCDPISGHTALYWYRQSLGQGLEFLIYFQGNSAPDKSGLPSDRFSAERTGGSVSTLTIQRTQQEDSAVYLCASSLGPQGEQYFGPGTRLTVT.

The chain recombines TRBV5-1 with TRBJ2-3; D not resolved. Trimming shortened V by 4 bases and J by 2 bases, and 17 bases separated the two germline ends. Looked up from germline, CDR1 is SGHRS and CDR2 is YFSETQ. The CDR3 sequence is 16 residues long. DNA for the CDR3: TGCGCCAGCAGCCCCTTACAACGCTCCTCCACAGATACGCAGTATTTT. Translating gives CASSPLQRSSTDTQYF. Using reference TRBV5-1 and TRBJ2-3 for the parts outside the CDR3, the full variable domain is KAGVTQTPRYLIKTRGQQVTLSCSPISGHRSVSWYQQTPGQGLQFLFEYFSETQRNKGNFPGRFSGRQFSNSRSEMNVSTLELGDSALYLCASSPLQRSSTDTQYFGPGTRLTVL.

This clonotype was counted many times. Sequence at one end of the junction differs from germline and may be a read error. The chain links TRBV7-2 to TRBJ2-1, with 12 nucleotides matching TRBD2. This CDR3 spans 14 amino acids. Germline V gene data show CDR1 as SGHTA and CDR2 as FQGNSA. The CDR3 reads CASSPRTSGNERFF. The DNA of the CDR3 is TGTGCCAGCAGCCCCCGGACTAGCGGGAATGAGCGGTTCTTC.

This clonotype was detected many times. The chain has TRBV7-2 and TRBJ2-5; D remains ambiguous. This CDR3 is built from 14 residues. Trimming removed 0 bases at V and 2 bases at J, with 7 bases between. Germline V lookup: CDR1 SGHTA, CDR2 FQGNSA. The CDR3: CASSLAGIQETQYF. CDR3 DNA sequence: TGTGCCAGCAGCTTAGCGGGAATTCAAGAGACCCAGTACTTC.

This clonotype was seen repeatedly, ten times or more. The CDR3 is CSATTSGSNEQFF. As DNA, the CDR3 is TGCAGTGCTACTACTAGCGGGAGTAATGAGCAGTTCTTC. The genes are TRBV20-1 and TRBJ2-1, with TRBD2 identical over 11 bases. V dropped 4 bases and J dropped 7; count of bases not matched to a gene: 3. The V gene's germline CDR1 is DFQATT and CDR2 SNEGSKA (reference sequence). The CDR3 runs 13 residues.